This record covers a single T cell receptor (beta chain). Assay: immunoSEQ multiplex PCR; the TCRdb copy retains only in-frame clones and omits some. The repertoire holds under 450,000 clones, with approximately 95% as singletons. This specimen belongs to a study of shared T cell receptors in the human thymus. This clonotype originated in a human donor. Sample: thymocytes.

This CDR3 is CASSFLPRGREQYF. CDR3 sequence (DNA): TGTGCCAGCAGTTTTTTGCCGAGGGGTCGGGAGCAGTACTTC. The chain employs TRBV28 and TRBJ2-7, with D perhaps given as TRBD1 or TRBD2 (5 bases each). The CDR3 covers 14 residues. Germline V gives CDR1 MDHEN, CDR2 SYDVKM. V lost 3 bases and J lost 7, with 16 bases in between.